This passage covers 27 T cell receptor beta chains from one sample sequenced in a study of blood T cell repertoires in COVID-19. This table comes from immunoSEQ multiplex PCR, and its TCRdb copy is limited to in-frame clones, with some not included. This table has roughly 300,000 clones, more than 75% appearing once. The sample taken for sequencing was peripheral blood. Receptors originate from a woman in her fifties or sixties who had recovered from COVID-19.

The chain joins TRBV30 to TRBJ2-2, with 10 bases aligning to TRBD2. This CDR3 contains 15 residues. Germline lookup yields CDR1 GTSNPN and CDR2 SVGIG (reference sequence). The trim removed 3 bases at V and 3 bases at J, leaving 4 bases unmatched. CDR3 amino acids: CAWRKTSGYTGELFF. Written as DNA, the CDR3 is TGTGCCTGGAGAAAGACTAGCGGGTACACCGGGGAGCTGTTTTTT.

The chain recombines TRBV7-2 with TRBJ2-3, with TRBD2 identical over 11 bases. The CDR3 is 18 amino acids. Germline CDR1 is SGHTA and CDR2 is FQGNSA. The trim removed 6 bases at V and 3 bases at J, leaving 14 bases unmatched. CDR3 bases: TGTGCCAGCAGTTCCAGGGGCTCTAGCGGGAGGCTTACAGATACGCAGTATTTT. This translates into CASSSRGSSGRLTDTQYF.

CDR3 sequence reads: CATGDSRNTEAFF. The CDR3 nucleotides read TGTGCCACCGGGGACAGCAGGAACACTGAAGCTTTCTTT. The chain is built from TRBV28 and TRBJ1-1, with 7 bases that match TRBD1. The CDR3 is made up of 13 amino acids. Germline V gene sequence: CDR1 MDHEN, CDR2 SYDVKM. V gave up 10 bases and J gave up 1 base; unmatched junction bases: 6. The full variable domain, completed using reference TRBV28 and TRBJ1-1, is DVKVTQSSRYLVKRTGEKVFLECVQDMDHENMFWYRQDPGLGLRLIYFSYDVKMKEKGDIPEGYSVSREKKERFSLILESASTNQTSMYLCATGDSRNTEAFFGQGTRLTVV.

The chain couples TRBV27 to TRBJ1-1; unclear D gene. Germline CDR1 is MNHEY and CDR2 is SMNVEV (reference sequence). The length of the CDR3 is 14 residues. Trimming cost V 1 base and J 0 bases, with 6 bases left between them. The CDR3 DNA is TGTGCCAGCAGTTTATTAGCGGTGAACACTGAAGCTTTCTTT. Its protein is CASSLLAVNTEAFF.

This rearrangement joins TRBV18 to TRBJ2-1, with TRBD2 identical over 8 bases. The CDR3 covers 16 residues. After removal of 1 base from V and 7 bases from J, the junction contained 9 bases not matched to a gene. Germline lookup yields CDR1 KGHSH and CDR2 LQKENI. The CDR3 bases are TGTGCCAGCTCACCACGGGCAGCGGGAGTAGTGAATGAGCAGTTCTTC. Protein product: CASSPRAAGVVNEQFF.

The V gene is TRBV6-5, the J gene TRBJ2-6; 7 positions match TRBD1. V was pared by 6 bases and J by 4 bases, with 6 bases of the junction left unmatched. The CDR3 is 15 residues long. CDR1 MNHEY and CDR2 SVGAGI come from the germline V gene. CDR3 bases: TGTGCCAGCAGAGCGACAGGGCTAGGGGCCAACGTCCTGACTTTC. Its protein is CASRATGLGANVLTF.

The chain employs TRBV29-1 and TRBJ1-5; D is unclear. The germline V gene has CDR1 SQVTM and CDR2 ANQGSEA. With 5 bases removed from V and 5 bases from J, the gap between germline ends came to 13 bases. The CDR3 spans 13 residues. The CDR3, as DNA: TGCAGCGTTAGGAGCCGGCTAGATCAGCCCCAGCATTTT. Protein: CSVRSRLDQPQHF.

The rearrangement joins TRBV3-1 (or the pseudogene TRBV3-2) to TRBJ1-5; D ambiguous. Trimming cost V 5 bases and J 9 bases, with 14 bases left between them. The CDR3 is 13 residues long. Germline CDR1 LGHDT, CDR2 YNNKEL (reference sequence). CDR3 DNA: TGTGCCAGCAGCTTGACACGGGGTGGGCCCCAGCATTTT. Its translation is CASSLTRGGPQHF.

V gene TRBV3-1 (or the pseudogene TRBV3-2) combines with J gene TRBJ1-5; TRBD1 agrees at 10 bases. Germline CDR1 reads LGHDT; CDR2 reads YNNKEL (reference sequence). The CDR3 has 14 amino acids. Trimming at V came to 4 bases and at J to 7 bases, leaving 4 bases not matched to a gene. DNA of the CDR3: TGTGCCAGCAGCCTCGGACAGGGGGACCAGCCCCAGCATTTT. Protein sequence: CASSLGQGDQPQHF.

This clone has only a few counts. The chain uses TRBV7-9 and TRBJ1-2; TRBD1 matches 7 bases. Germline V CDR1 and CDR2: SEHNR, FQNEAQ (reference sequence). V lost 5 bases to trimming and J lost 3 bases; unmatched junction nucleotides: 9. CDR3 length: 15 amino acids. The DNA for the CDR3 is TGTGCCAGCAGCCCTTCGGACAGGACCTACTATGGCTACACCTTC. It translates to CASSPSDRTYYGYTF.

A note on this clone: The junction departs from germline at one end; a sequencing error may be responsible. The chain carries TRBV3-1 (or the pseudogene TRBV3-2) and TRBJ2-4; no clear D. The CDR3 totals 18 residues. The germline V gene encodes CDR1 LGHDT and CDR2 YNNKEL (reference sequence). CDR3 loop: CASNQDSYQLLAKNIQYF. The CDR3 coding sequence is TGTGCCAGCAACCAAGATAGTTACCAACTTTTGGCCAAAAACATTCAGTACTTC.

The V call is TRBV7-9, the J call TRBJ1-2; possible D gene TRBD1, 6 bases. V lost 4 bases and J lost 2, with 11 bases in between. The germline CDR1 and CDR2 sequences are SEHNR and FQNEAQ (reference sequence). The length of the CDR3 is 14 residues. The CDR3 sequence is CASSYAGENYGYTF. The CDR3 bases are TGTGCCAGCAGCTACGCAGGGGAGAACTATGGCTACACCTTC. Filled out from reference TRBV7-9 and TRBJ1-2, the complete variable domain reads DTGVSQNPRHKITKRGQNVTFRCDPISEHNRLYWYRQTLGQGPEFLTYFQNEAQLEKSRLLSDRFSAERPKGSFSTLEIQRTEQGDSAMYLCASSYAGENYGYTFGSGTRLTVV.

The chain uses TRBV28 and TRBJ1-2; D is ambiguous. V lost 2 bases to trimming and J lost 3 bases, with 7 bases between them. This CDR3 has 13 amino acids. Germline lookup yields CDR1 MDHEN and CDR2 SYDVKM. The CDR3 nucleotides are TGTGCCAGCAGTTTAGGGAGAGACTATGGCTACACCTTC. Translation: CASSLGRDYGYTF.

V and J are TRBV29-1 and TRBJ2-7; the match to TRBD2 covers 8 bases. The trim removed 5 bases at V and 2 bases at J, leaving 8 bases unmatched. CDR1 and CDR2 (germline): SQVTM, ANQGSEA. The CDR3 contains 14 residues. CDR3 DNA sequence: TGCAGCGTTAAAAACGCGGGAGGCACCTACGAGCAGTACTTC. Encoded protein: CSVKNAGGTYEQYF.

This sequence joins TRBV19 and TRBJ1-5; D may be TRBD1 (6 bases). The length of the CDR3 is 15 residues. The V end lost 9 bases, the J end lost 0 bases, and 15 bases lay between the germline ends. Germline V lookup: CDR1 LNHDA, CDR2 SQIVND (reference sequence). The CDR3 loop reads CASMDSSYSNQPQHF. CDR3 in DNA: TGTGCCAGCATGGACAGCTCCTATAGCAATCAGCCCCAGCATTTT.

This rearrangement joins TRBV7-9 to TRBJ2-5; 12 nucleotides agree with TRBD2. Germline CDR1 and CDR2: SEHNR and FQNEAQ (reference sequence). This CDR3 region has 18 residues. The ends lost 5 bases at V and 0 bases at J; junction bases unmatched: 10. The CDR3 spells CASSPKTSGGPYQETQYF. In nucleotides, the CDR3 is TGTGCCAGCAGCCCAAAGACTAGCGGGGGCCCGTACCAAGAGACCCAGTACTTC.

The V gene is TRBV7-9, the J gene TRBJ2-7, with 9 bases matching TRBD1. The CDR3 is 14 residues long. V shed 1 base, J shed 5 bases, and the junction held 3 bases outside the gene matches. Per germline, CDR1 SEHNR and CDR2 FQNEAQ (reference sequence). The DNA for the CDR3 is TGTGCCAGCAGCTTAGACTGGACAGGGGACGAGCAGTACTTC. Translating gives CASSLDWTGDEQYF. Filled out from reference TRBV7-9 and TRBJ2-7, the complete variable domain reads DTGVSQNPRHKITKRGQNVTFRCDPISEHNRLYWYRQTLGQGPEFLTYFQNEAQLEKSRLLSDRFSAERPKGSFSTLEIQRTEQGDSAMYLCASSLDWTGDEQYFGPGTRLTVT.

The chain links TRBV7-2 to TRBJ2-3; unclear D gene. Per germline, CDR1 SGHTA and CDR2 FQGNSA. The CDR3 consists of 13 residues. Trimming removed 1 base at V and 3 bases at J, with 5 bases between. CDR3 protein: CASSLDITDTQYF. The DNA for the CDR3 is TGTGCCAGCAGCTTAGATATTACAGATACGCAGTATTTT.

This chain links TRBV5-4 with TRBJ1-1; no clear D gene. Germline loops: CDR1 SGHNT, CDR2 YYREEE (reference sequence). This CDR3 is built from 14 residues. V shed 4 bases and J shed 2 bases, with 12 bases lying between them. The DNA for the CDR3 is TGTGCCAGCAGCATAAAACAACCAAACACTGAAGCTTTCTTT. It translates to CASSIKQPNTEAFF.

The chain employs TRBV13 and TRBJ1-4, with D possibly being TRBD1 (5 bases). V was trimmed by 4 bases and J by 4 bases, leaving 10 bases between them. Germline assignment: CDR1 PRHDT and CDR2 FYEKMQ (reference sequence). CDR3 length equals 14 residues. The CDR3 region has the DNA TGTGCCAGCAGCTCCCGACAGAGTAATGAAAAACTGTTTTTT. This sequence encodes CASSSRQSNEKLFF.

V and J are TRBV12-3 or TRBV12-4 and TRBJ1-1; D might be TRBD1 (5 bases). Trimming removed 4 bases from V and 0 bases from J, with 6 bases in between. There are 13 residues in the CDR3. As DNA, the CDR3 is TGTGCCAGCAGTTGGGGGGTGAACACTGAAGCTTTCTTT. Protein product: CASSWGVNTEAFF.

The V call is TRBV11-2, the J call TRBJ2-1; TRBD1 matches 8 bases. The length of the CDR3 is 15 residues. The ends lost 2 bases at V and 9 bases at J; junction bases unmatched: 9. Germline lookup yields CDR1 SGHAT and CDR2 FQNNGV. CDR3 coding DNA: TGTGCCAGCAGCTTATGGGCCAGGGGGCTTGGTGAGCAGTTCTTC. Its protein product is CASSLWARGLGEQFF.

This CDR3 is CASNSWAQANNEQFF. CDR3 coding DNA: TGTGCCAGCAACTCGTGGGCACAGGCGAACAATGAGCAGTTCTTC. The chain uses TRBV28 and TRBJ2-1; D might be TRBD1 (5 bases). Trimming cost V 7 bases and J 5 bases, with 18 bases left between them. Germline V gives CDR1 MDHEN, CDR2 SYDVKM. The CDR3 runs to 15 residues.

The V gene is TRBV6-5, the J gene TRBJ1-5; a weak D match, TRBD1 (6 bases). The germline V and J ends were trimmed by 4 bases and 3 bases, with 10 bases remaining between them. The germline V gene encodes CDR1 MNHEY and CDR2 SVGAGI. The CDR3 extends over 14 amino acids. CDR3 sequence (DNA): TGTGCCAGCAGTTCAACAGGGATCAATCAGCCCCAGCATTTT. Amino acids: CASSSTGINQPQHF.

CDR3 in DNA: TGCGCCAGCAGCCAAGAGTACAGGACCTCCTACGAGCAGTACTTC. This gives the protein CASSQEYRTSYEQYF. The chain combines TRBV4-3 with TRBJ2-7; TRBD1 is a possible D gene (5 bases). Looked up from germline, CDR1 is LGHNA and CDR2 is YSLEER. V was cut by 0 bases and J by 0 bases, with 9 bases left in between. The CDR3 spans 15 residues.

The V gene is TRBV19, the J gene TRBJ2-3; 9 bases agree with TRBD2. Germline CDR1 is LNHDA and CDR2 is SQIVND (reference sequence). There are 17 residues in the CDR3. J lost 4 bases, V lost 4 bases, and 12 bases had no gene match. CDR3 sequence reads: CASSRLRGGGAPDTQYF. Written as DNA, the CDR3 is TGTGCCAGTAGTAGGCTAAGGGGCGGGGGGGCCCCAGATACGCAGTATTTT.

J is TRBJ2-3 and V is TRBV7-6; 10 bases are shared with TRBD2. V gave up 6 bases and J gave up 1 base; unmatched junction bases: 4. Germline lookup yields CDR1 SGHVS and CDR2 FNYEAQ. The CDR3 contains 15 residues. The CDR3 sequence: CASRRTSGRTDTQYF. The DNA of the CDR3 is TGTGCCAGCAGACGGACTAGCGGTCGCACAGATACGCAGTATTTT.